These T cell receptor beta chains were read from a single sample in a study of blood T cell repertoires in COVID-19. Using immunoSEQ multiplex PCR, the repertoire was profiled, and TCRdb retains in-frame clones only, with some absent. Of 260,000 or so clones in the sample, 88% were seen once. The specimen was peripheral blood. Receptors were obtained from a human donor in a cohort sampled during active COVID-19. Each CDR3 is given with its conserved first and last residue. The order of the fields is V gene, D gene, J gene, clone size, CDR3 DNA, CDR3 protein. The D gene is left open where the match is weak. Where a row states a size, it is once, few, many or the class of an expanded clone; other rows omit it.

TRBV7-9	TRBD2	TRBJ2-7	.	TGTGCCAGCAGCCAGAGCGGGGGGGCCCTAAGGGAGCAGTACTTC	CASSQSGGALREQYF
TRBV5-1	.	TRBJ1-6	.	TGCGCCAGCAGCTTGGCCGCGGGGGGCTCCTATAATTCACCCCTCCACTTT	CASSLAAGGSYNSPLHF
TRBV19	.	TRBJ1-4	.	TGTGCCAGTAGTACCGGGGGGCTGACGGAAAAACTGTTTTTT	CASSTGGLTEKLFF
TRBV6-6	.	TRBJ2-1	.	TGTGCCAGCAGTTACAAAGGACAGATCAATGAGCAGTTCTTC	CASSYKGQINEQFF
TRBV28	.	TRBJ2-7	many	TGTGCCAGCAGGACCAACCCGCCGCGGGATTCCTACGAGCAGTACTTC	CASRTNPPRDSYEQYF
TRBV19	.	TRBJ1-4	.	TGTGCCAGTAGTCCGAGGACTAATGAAAAACTGTTTTTT	CASSPRTNEKLFF
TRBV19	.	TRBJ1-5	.	TGTGCCAGTAGTAGCGATAGCAATCAGCCCCAGCATTTT	CASSSDSNQPQHF
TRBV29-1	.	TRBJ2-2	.	TGCAGCGTTCTCAATAAAACTAAAGCCACCGGGGAGCTGTTTTTT	CSVLNKTKATGELFF
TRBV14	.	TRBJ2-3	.	TGTGCCAGCAGCCAAGCGGGACATGCGGATACGCAGTATTTT	CASSQAGHADTQYF
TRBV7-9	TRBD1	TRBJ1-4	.	TGTGCCAGCAGCTCCAGAAGGGATGGGACAGGAGTTGAAAAACTGTTTTTT	CASSSRRDGTGVEKLFF
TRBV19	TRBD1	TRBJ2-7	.	TGTGCCAGTAGTAACCAGGGGGTTAGCGAGCAGTACTTC	CASSNQGVSEQYF
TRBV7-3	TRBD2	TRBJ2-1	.	TGTGCCAGCAGCTTTAGCGGGAGGGCAACCAATGAGCAGTTCTTC	CASSFSGRATNEQFF
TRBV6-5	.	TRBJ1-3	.	TGTGCCAGCAGTTACGGGGGGGGATCTTCTGGAAACACCATATATTTT	CASSYGGGSSGNTIYF
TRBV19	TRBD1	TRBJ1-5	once	TGTGCCAGTAGTATGACAGGGCTCAATCAGCCCCAGCATTTT	CASSMTGLNQPQHF
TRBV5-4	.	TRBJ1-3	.	TGTGCCAGCAGCTTGGCAGGGTCTGGAAACACCATATATTTT	CASSLAGSGNTIYF
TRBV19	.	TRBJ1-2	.	TGTGCCAGTAGTAAGCCAGGGACAATCTATGGCTACACCTTC	CASSKPGTIYGYTF
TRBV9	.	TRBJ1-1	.	TGTGCCAGCAGCACGTACTCCGGAGAGACTGAAGCTTTCTTT	CASSTYSGETEAFF
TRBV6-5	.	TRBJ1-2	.	TGTGCCAGCAGTTACGACTCGGGGGGCTATGGCTACACCTTC	CASSYDSGGYGYTF
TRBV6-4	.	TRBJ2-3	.	TGTGCCAGCGGAGTCTCTGCTAGCACAGATACGCAGTATTTT	CASGVSASTDTQYF
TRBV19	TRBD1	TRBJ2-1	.	TGTGCCAGTAGTACACAGGGGAGTAACAATGAGCAGTTCTTC	CASSTQGSNNEQFF
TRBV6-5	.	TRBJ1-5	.	TGTGCCAGCAGTTATTCGAGCCGCAATCAGCCCCAGCATTTT	CASSYSSRNQPQHF
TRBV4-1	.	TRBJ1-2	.	TGCGCCAGCAGCCAAGGTTCCACGGTCAACTATGGCTACACCTTC	CASSQGSTVNYGYTF
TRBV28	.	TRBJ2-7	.	TGTGCCAGCAGTTTATCCGGGGGGCACTTGTACGAGCAGTACTTC	CASSLSGGHLYEQYF
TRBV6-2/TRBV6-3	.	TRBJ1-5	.	TGTGCCAGCAGCCTCGGCCCCTGGGGCCAGCCCCAGCATTTT	CASSLGPWGQPQHF
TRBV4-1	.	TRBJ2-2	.	TGCGCCAGCAGCCAGGCTCGTCCCGGGGAGCTGTTTTTT	CASSQARPGELFF
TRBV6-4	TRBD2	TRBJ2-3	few	TGTGCCAGCAGTGAGGGGACTAGCGATAGCACAGATACGCAGTATTTT	CASSEGTSDSTDTQYF
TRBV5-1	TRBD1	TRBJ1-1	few	TGCGCCAGCAGCCGTTATCAGGGGGCTGACACTGAAGCTTTCTTT	CASSRYQGADTEAFF
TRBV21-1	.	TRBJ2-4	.	TGTGCCAGCAGCGAGAGGATGGACAGGGTCGGCGATTTGCCCAAAAACATTCAGTACTTC	CASSERMDRVGDLPKNIQYF
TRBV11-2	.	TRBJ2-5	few	TGTGCCAGCACCCGAACCCTGGGACTCCAAGAGACCCAGTACTTC	CASTRTLGLQETQYF
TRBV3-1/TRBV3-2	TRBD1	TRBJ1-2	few	TGTGCCAGCAGCCAATTTGGGACAGACTATGGCTACACCTTC	CASSQFGTDYGYTF
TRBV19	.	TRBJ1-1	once	TGTGCCAGTAGTATTTCGGCGGGGGCTGAAGCTTTCTTT	CASSISAGAEAFF
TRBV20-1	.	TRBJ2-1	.	TGCAGTGCTAGGCGGGATGAGCAGTTCTTC	CSARRDEQFF
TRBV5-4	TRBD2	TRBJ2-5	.	TGTGCCAGCAGCCCTGGTGTAGCGGGGGGAGTTGGGACCCAGTACTTC	CASSPGVAGGVGTQYF
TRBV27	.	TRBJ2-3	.	TGTGCCAGCCAGTGGGGCGTCGCTAGCACAGATACGCAGTATTTT	CASQWGVASTDTQYF
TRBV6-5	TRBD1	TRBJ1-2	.	TGTGCCAGCAGCCCAAAGACAGGGAACTATGGCTACACCTTC	CASSPKTGNYGYTF
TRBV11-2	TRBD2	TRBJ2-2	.	TGTGCCAGCAGCTTAGGTGTCGGGGGGGGCACCGGGGAGCTGTTTTTT	CASSLGVGGGTGELFF
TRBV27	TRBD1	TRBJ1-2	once	TGTGCCAGCAGTTCCGCGGACAGGTATTGGTATGGCTACACCTTC	CASSSADRYWYGYTF
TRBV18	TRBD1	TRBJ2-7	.	TGTGCCAGCTCACCACGAGGACAGGCCTTCTACGAGCAGTACTTC	CASSPRGQAFYEQYF
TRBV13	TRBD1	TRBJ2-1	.	TGTGCCAGCGCTAGACAGGGGGGCAGGAATGAGCAGTTCTTC	CASARQGGRNEQFF
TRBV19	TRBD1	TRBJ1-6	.	TGTGCCAGTAGAAGGACAGGGGGGACCGATGCCTCCTATAATTCACCCCTCCACTTT	CASRRTGGTDASYNSPLHF
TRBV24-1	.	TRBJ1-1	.	TGTGCCACCAGTGTTGGGGGCGGTCCAGGCACTGAAGCTTTCTTT	CATSVGGGPGTEAFF
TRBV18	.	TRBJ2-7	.	TGTGCCAGCTCACGGGACATTGGGGACTACGAGCAGTACTTC	CASSRDIGDYEQYF
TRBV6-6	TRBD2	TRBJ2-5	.	TGTGCCAGCAGATTGACTAGCGGGGGACAGTACTTC	CASRLTSGGQYF
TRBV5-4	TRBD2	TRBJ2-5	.	TGTGCCAGCAGCTTAGCGGGGGTCGGTGAGACCCAGTACTTC	CASSLAGVGETQYF
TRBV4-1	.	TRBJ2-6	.	TGCGCCAGCAGCCTCATCCCGGGGAGGGGGGGCTCTGGGGCCAACGTCCTGACTTTC	CASSLIPGRGGSGANVLTF
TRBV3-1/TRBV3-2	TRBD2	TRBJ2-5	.	TGTGCCAGCAGCCAAGATTATGAGAGCGGGGGGGCCGAGACCCAGTACTTC	CASSQDYESGGAETQYF
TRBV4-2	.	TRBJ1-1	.	TGTGCCAGCAGCCAAGATAATCTGGGGACAAGCGAAGCTTTCTTT	CASSQDNLGTSEAFF
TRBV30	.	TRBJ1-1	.	TGTGCCTGGGATCCGGGACACCGGAACACTGAAGCTTTCTTT	CAWDPGHRNTEAFF
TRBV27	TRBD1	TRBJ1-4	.	TGTGCCAGCAGTCCCCGGGGGACAGGGGTGGAAAAACTGTTTTTT	CASSPRGTGVEKLFF
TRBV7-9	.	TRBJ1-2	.	TGTGCCAGCAGCGCTAACGCAGATGGAGGGTCTAACTATGGCTACACCTTC	CASSANADGGSNYGYTF
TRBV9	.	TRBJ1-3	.	TGTGCCAGCAGCGTAGCCGGGGGGACTGGAAACACCATATATTTT	CASSVAGGTGNTIYF
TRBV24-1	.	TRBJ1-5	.	TGTGCCACCAGTGAACAGGGTTTTGGTCCCCAGCATTTT	CATSEQGFGPQHF
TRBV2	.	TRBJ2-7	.	TGTGCCAGCAGTGTCAGGGGACGAACCTACGAGCAGTACTTC	CASSVRGRTYEQYF
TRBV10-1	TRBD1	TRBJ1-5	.	TGCGCCAGCAGTACAGGGGATAGCAATCAGCCCCAGCATTTT	CASSTGDSNQPQHF
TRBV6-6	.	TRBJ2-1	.	TGTGCCAGCAGCCCTGGACGCGGGGGCACTTACAATGAGCAGTTCTTC	CASSPGRGGTYNEQFF
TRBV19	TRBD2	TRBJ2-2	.	TGTGCCAGTAGTATGCGGGAGGTCACCGGGGAGCTGTTTTTT	CASSMREVTGELFF
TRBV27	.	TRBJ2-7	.	TGTGCCAGCAGCTGGGACACCAAGAGCTCCTACGAGCAGTACTTC	CASSWDTKSSYEQYF
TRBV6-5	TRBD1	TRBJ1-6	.	TGTGCCAGCAAAACTACAGGGGAGTCCCTCCACTTT	CASKTTGESLHF